The rows below give T cell receptor beta chains drawn from one sample of a study of T-cell reconstitution after alpha-beta-depleted transplantation in children. TCRdb re-called the PCR reads through MiXCR, storing one row per CDR3 protein. The sample shows around 530,000 distinct CDR3 sequences, roughly 33% of them seen only once. The sequencing here drew on PBMCs from the stem cell graft donor, taken from the stem cell graft. These receptors were taken from a human donor who donated a stem cell graft to a child with aplastic anemia. CDR3s include the opening cysteine and the closing phenylalanine or tryptophan. The D gene is left open where the match is weak. The listing skips clone size in some rows; elsewhere it reads once, few, many or a size class.

j_call: TRBJ2-1; d_call: -; v_call: TRBV9; clone_size: few; cdr3_nt: TGTGCCAGCAGCGGACGAGGGCAGTACAATGAGCAGTTCTTC; cdr3_aa: CASSGRGQYNEQFF
j_call: TRBJ2-3; d_call: TRBD2; v_call: TRBV6-5; clone_size: -; cdr3_nt: TGTGCCAGCAGTGACGGACTAGCGGCTAGCACAGATACGCAGTATTTT; cdr3_aa: CASSDGLAASTDTQYF
j_call: TRBJ2-2; d_call: TRBD1; v_call: TRBV19; clone_size: -; cdr3_nt: TGTGCCAGTAGGGGAATAGGGGGCGGCGGGGAGCTGTTTTTT; cdr3_aa: CASRGIGGGGELFF
j_call: TRBJ1-1; d_call: -; v_call: TRBV5-1; clone_size: few; cdr3_nt: TGCGCCAGCAGCTTGGAGGGCTCGGGAAGCACTGAAGCTTTCTTT; cdr3_aa: CASSLEGSGSTEAFF
j_call: TRBJ1-2; d_call: -; v_call: TRBV6-2/TRBV6-3; clone_size: -; cdr3_nt: TGTGCCAGCAGCCCTAAGGGGTTCTACACCTTC; cdr3_aa: CASSPKGFYTF
j_call: TRBJ2-6; d_call: -; v_call: TRBV6-1; clone_size: -; cdr3_nt: TGTGCCAGCAGTGATGGAGACGGGGCCAACGTCCTGACTTTC; cdr3_aa: CASSDGDGANVLTF
j_call: TRBJ1-5; d_call: TRBD1; v_call: TRBV29-1; clone_size: few; cdr3_nt: TGCAGCGTTCTGACAGGGGTCGTGGATCAGCCCCAGCATTTT; cdr3_aa: CSVLTGVVDQPQHF
j_call: TRBJ2-1; d_call: -; v_call: TRBV6-1; clone_size: -; cdr3_nt: TGTGCCAGCAGTGAAATAGAGGCCAATGAGCAGTTCTTC; cdr3_aa: CASSEIEANEQFF
j_call: TRBJ1-5; d_call: -; v_call: TRBV7-2; clone_size: few; cdr3_nt: TGTGCCAGCAGCACGGACACCTATCAGCCCCAGCATTTT; cdr3_aa: CASSTDTYQPQHF
j_call: TRBJ2-3; d_call: -; v_call: TRBV27; clone_size: once; cdr3_nt: TGTGCCAGCGGAATTACTAGCACAGATACGCAGTATTTT; cdr3_aa: CASGITSTDTQYF
j_call: TRBJ2-3; d_call: -; v_call: TRBV5-6; clone_size: -; cdr3_nt: TGTGCCAGCAGCTTGGAGCGAGCAGATACGCAGTATTTT; cdr3_aa: CASSLERADTQYF
j_call: TRBJ2-5; d_call: -; v_call: TRBV14; clone_size: few; cdr3_nt: TGTGCCAGCAGCCAAGGGACTTGGGGGGCCCAGTACTTC; cdr3_aa: CASSQGTWGAQYF
j_call: TRBJ1-1; d_call: -; v_call: TRBV12-3/TRBV12-4; clone_size: -; cdr3_nt: TGTGCCAGCAGTCCCCTCATGACTGAAGCTTTCTTT; cdr3_aa: CASSPLMTEAFF
j_call: TRBJ2-1; d_call: TRBD2; v_call: TRBV6-1; clone_size: -; cdr3_nt: TGTGCCAGCTCATGGGGCGGGAGCGGGAATGAGCAGTTCTTC; cdr3_aa: CASSWGGSGNEQFF
j_call: TRBJ2-1; d_call: TRBD2; v_call: TRBV5-1; clone_size: few; cdr3_nt: TGCGCCAGCAGTGTCTCTTTCACTAGCGGGAGCGATGAGCAGTTCTTC; cdr3_aa: CASSVSFTSGSDEQFF
j_call: TRBJ2-1; d_call: -; v_call: TRBV5-1; clone_size: few; cdr3_nt: TGCGCCAGCAGCTGGAACCTAGCAGACCCTAGGTATGAGCAGTTCTTC; cdr3_aa: CASSWNLADPRYEQFF